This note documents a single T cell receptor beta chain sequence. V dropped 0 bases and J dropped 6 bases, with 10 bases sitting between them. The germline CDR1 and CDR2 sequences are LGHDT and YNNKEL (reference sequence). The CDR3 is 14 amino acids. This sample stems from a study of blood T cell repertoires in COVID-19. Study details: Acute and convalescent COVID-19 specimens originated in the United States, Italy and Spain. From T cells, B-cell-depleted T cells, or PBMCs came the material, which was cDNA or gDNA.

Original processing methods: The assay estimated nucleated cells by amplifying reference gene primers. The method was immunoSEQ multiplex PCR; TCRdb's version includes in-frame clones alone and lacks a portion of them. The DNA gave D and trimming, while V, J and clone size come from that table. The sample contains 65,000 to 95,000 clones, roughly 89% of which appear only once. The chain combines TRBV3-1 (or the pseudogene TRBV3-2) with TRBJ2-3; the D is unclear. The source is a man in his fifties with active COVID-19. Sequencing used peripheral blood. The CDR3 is CASSQDGRRDTQYF. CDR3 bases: TGTGCCAGCAGCCAAGATGGGCGTCGGGATACGCAGTATTTT.